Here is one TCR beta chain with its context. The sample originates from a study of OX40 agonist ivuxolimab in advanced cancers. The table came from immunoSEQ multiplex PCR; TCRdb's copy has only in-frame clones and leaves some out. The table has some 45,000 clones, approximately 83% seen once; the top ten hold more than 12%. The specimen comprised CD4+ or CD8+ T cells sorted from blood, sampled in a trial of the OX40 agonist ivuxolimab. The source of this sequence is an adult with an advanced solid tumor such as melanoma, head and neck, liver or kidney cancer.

The CDR3 sequence: CASSLPRTGGLYGYTF. The DNA for the CDR3 is TGTGCCAGCAGCTTACCGCGGACAGGGGGTCTTTATGGCTACACCTTC. The V call is TRBV11-2, the J call TRBJ1-2, with 10 nucleotides matching TRBD1. The germline CDR1 and CDR2 sequences are SGHAT and FQNNGV. V lost 2 bases, J lost 5 bases, and 8 bases stayed unmatched. The CDR3 extends over 16 amino acids.